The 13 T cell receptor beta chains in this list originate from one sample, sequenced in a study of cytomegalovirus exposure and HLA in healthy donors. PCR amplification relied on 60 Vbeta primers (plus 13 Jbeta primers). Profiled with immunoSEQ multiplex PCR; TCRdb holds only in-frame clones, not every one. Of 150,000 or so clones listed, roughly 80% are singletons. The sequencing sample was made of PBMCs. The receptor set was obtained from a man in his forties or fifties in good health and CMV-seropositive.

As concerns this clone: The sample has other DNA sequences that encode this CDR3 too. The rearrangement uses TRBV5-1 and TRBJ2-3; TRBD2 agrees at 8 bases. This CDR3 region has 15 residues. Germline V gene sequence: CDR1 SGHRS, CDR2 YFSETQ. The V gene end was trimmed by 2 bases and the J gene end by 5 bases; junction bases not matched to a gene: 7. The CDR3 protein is CASSFGAGAGDTQYF. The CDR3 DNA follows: TGCGCCAGCAGCTTTGGAGCGGGGGCAGGAGATACGCAGTATTTT.

This chain's CDR3 is CASSWGQGARTGELFF. DNA of the CDR3: TGTGCCAGCAGCTGGGGACAGGGGGCTCGCACCGGGGAGCTGTTTTTT. The chain is built from TRBV5-4 and TRBJ2-2, with 12 bases matching TRBD1. The CDR3 is 16 residues long. J lost 4 bases, V lost 3 bases, and 4 bases had no gene match. Germline values: CDR1 SGHNT, CDR2 YYREEE (reference sequence).

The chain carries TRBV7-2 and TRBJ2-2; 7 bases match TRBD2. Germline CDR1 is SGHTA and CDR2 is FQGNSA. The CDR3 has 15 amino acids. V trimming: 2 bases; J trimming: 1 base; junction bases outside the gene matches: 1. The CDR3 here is CASSLSSGNTGELFF. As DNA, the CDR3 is TGTGCCAGCAGCTTATCTAGCGGGAACACCGGGGAGCTGTTTTTT.

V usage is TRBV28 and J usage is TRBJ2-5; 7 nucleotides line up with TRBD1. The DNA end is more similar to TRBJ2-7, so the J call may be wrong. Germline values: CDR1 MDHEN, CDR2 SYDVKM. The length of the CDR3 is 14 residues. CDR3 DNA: TGTGCCAGCAGTTCCTCCGGGACAGCCTACGAGCAGTACTTC. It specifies CASSSSGTAYEQYF.

The CDR3 is CAISEWGTGGKDTGELFF. Here the CDR3 DNA reads TGTGCCATCAGTGAGTGGGGGACAGGGGGAAAGGACACCGGGGAGCTGTTTTTT. The chain employs TRBV10-3 and TRBJ2-2; 11 bases agree with TRBD1. The ends lost 1 base at V and 3 bases at J; junction bases unmatched: 7. The CDR3 length is 18 residues. CDR1 ENHRY and CDR2 SYGVKD come from the germline V gene.

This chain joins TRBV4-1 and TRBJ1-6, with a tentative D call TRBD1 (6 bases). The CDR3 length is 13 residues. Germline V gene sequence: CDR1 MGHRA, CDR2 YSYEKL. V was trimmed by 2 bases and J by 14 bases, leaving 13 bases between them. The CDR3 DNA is TGCGCCAGCAGCCAACGGGGGGCGGGGGCCCTCCACTTT. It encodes CASSQRGAGALHF.

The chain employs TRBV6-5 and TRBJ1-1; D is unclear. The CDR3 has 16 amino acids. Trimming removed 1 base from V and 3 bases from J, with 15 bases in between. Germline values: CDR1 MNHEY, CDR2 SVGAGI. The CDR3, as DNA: TGTGCCAGCAGTTACTTCGGTACGGGGTGGGACACTGAAGCTTTCTTT. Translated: CASSYFGTGWDTEAFF.

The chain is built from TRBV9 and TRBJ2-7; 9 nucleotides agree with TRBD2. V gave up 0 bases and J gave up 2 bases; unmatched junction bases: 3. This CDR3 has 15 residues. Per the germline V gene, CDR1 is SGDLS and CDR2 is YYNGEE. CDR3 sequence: CASSVGAGGAYEQYF. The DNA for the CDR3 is TGTGCCAGCAGCGTAGGAGCGGGGGGCGCCTACGAGCAGTACTTC.

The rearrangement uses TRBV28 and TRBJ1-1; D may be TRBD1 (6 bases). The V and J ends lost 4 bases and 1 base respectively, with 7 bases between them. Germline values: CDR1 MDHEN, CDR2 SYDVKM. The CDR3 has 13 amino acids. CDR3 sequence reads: CASSSGQNTEAFF. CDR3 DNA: TGTGCCAGCAGTTCGGGACAGAACACTGAAGCTTTCTTT.

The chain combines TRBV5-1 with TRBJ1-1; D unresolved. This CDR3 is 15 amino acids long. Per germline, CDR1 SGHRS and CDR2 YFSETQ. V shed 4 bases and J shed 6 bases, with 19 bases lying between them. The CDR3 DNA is TGCGCCAGCAGCCGTGGGTTCGGGATTCTTGCTGAAGCTTTCTTT. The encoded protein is CASSRGFGILAEAFF. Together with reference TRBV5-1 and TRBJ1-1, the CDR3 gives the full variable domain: KAGVTQTPRYLIKTRGQQVTLSCSPISGHRSVSWYQQTPGQGLQFLFEYFSETQRNKGNFPGRFSGRQFSNSRSEMNVSTLELGDSALYLCASSRGFGILAEAFFGQGTRLTVV.

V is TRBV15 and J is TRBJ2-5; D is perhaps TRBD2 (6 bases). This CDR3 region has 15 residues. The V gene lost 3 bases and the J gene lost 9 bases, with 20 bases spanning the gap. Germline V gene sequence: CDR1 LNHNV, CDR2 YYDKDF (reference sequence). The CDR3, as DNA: TGTGCCACCAGCAGTGATCGGCCTGGGTGGGGGGCCCAGTACTTC. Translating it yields CATSSDRPGWGAQYF.

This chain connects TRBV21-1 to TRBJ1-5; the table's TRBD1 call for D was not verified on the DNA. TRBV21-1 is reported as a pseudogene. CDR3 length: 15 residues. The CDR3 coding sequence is TGTGCCAGCAGCAAAGACCGGGACACAAATCAGCCCCAGCATTTT. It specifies CASSKDRDTNQPQHF.

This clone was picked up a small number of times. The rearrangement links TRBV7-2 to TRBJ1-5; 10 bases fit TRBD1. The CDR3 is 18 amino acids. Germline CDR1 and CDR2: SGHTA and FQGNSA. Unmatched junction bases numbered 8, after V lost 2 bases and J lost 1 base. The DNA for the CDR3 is TGTGCCAGCAGCTTACCGGGACAGGGGTTAGTGAGCAATCAGCCCCAGCATTTT. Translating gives CASSLPGQGLVSNQPQHF.